The 24 T cell receptor beta chains below all came from one sample that was sequenced in a study of long-term antiretroviral therapy in people with HIV. A v3.0 immunoSEQ assay was performed at survey level. The data were produced by immunoSEQ multiplex PCR, yet TCRdb's version contains in-frame clones alone and is incomplete. The table shows around 40,000 clones, with 86% occurring only once. This specimen was unsorted PBMCs, taken 0.1 years before starting antiretroviral therapy. The receptors shown here come from a woman between 45 and 65 years old with HIV.

This rearrangement joins TRBV29-1 to TRBJ1-4; D is uncertain. V lost 1 base, J lost 2 bases, and 5 bases lay in between. The CDR3 is made up of 13 amino acids. Germline V lookup: CDR1 SQVTM, CDR2 ANQGSEA. The CDR3 is CSVEGQTNEKLFF. CDR3 in DNA: TGCAGCGTTGAAGGGCAGACTAATGAAAAACTGTTTTTT.

This clone showed up just once. The CDR3 here is CASSDPGGANTGELFF. As DNA, the CDR3 is TGTGCCAGCAGTGATCCGGGGGGGGCGAACACCGGGGAGCTGTTTTTT. This chain uses TRBV2 with TRBJ2-2, with 8 bases fitting TRBD2. Germline CDR1 reads SNHLY; CDR2 reads FYNNEI. CDR3 length equals 16 residues. V dropped 3 bases and J dropped 0; count of bases not matched to a gene: 3.

The J gene is TRBJ1-1, the V gene TRBV2; 7 bases match TRBD1. Germline trimming cut 9 bases from V and 6 bases from J; bases unmatched to any gene: 7. Germline CDR1 is SNHLY and CDR2 is FYNNEI. The CDR3 runs to 12 residues. The CDR3 sequence is CASRGGGAEAFF. As DNA, the CDR3 is TGTGCCAGTAGGGGAGGGGGCGCTGAAGCTTTCTTT.

This clone appeared a few times. This sequence joins TRBV27 and TRBJ1-2; 7 bases map to TRBD1. Germline values: CDR1 MNHEY, CDR2 SMNVEV (reference sequence). The CDR3 length is 15 residues. Trimming at V came to 5 bases and at J to 4 bases, leaving 10 bases not matched to a gene. DNA of the CDR3: TGTGCCAGCAGTAACGGACAGGTTGACGGCTATGGCTACACCTTC. Translated: CASSNGQVDGYGYTF.

The rearrangement joins TRBV5-1 to TRBJ1-2; maybe TRBD1 (6 bases). Trimming left V 5 bases short and J 4 bases short, with 18 bases between. Germline CDR1 is SGHRS and CDR2 is YFSETQ. The CDR3 covers 15 residues. For the CDR3, the DNA is TGCGCCAGCAGGCCCGGGACATCGGATCCCTATGGCTACACCTTC. It is translated as CASRPGTSDPYGYTF.

The chain combines TRBV10-3 with TRBJ2-1; 9 nucleotides line up with TRBD1. CDR1 ENHRY and CDR2 SYGVKD come from the germline V gene. CDR3 length: 17 residues. V was clipped by 1 base and J by 7 bases; unmatched bases: 11. The CDR3 is CAISEYMPGQGQNEQFF. The DNA for the CDR3 is TGTGCCATCAGTGAGTACATGCCGGGACAGGGACAAAATGAGCAGTTCTTC.

This clone came up once. The chain joins TRBV10-3 to TRBJ1-3; D may be TRBD1 (6 bases). The V gene's germline CDR1 is ENHRY and CDR2 SYGVKD. V lost 6 bases and J lost 0, with 9 bases in between. This CDR3 comprises 14 residues. The CDR3 here is CAIRPGASGNTIYF. The CDR3 nucleotides are TGTGCCATCAGACCAGGGGCCTCTGGAAACACCATATATTTT.

The CDR3 DNA sequence: TGTGCCAGCAGCCGGACGGGGATTGTGGCACCCCTCCACTTT. Translating it yields CASSRTGIVAPLHF. V usage is TRBV27 and J usage is TRBJ1-6; D gene ambiguous. The CDR3 spans 14 residues. The V gene's germline CDR1 is MNHEY and CDR2 SMNVEV (reference sequence). Trimming stripped 6 bases from V and 11 bases from J, with 17 bases between.

A note on this clone: The junction departs from germline at one end; a sequencing error may be responsible. This rearrangement joins TRBV7-7 to TRBJ2-2, with no clear D. Germline assignment: CDR1 SSHAT and CDR2 FNYEAQ (reference sequence). The length of the CDR3 is 11 residues. In nucleotides, the CDR3 is TGTGCTAGCAGTGGCACCGGGGAGCTGTTTTTT. Its translation: CASSGTGELFF. Together with reference TRBV7-7 and TRBJ2-2, the CDR3 gives the full variable domain: GAGVSQSPRYKVTKRGQDVTLRCDPISSHATLYWYQQALGQGPEFLTYFNYEAQPDKSGLPSDRFSAERPEGSISTLTIQRTEQRDSAMYRCASSGTGELFFGEGSRLTVL.

The rearrangement uses TRBV30 and TRBJ2-3; TRBD2 aligns across 7 bases. CDR3 length equals 14 residues. The germline CDR1 and CDR2 sequences are GTSNPN and SVGIG (reference sequence). V shed 4 bases and J 1 base; nucleotides not matched to a gene: 5. The CDR3 spells CAWTRAGGTDTQYF. CDR3 bases: TGTGCCTGGACCAGGGCGGGGGGCACAGATACGCAGTATTTT.

CDR3 in DNA: TGTGCCAGCTCACCACAACTAGCGGGGGCCTACGAGCAGTACTTC. The encoded protein is CASSPQLAGAYEQYF. This chain connects TRBV18 to TRBJ2-7; 11 nucleotides line up with TRBD2. Trimming cost V 1 base and J 2 bases; bases outside gene matches: 1. The CDR3 is 15 residues long. Germline V lookup: CDR1 KGHSH, CDR2 LQKENI.

V gene TRBV30 combines with J gene TRBJ1-5; 9 bases are shared with TRBD1. V was pared by 0 bases and J by 4 bases, with 7 bases of the junction left unmatched. In germline, CDR1 is GTSNPN, CDR2 SVGIG (reference sequence). This CDR3 is built from 16 residues. DNA of the CDR3: TGTGCCTGGAGTGTTCAACAGGGGGCTGGGAATCAGCCCCAGCATTTT. It translates to CAWSVQQGAGNQPQHF.

This chain uses TRBV25-1 with TRBJ2-3; tentatively, D is TRBD2 (6 bases). CDR1 MGHDK and CDR2 SYGVNS come from the germline V gene. This CDR3 region has 15 residues. The germline V and J ends were trimmed by 1 base and 5 bases, with 13 bases remaining between them. CDR3 protein: CASSESPRLVDTQYF. CDR3 DNA: TGTGCCAGCAGTGAATCCCCGCGACTAGTAGATACGCAGTATTTT.

The chain links TRBV7-9 to TRBJ2-5, with D unresolved. Per the germline V gene, CDR1 is SEHNR and CDR2 is FQNEAQ (reference sequence). The ends were cut back, 8 bases at V and 4 bases at J, with 8 bases in the middle. The CDR3 spans 11 residues. CDR3 loop: CASPGRETQYF. The CDR3 nucleotides read TGTGCCAGCCCGGGCCGAGAGACCCAGTACTTC.

The gene calls are TRBV7-9 and TRBJ1-2; no clear D gene. V was cut by 1 base and J by 8 bases, with 11 bases left in between. Germline loops: CDR1 SEHNR, CDR2 FQNEAQ (reference sequence). The CDR3 consists of 13 residues. The DNA of the CDR3 is TGTGCCAGCAGCTTAGGAGACCCCCTAGGCTACACCTTC. Translation: CASSLGDPLGYTF.

The genes are TRBV18 and TRBJ1-3, with D perhaps TRBD1 (6 bases). This CDR3 is built from 15 residues. Germline assignment: CDR1 KGHSH and CDR2 LQKENI. V was trimmed by 6 bases and J by 4 bases, leaving 16 bases between them. The CDR3 DNA is TGTGCCAGCTCCACCAGCGGGGGCGTCGGAAACACCATATATTTT. Amino acid sequence: CASSTSGGVGNTIYF.

The V gene is TRBV2, the J gene TRBJ2-7; 8 nucleotides line up with TRBD1. V lost 3 bases to trimming and J lost 2 bases; unmatched junction nucleotides: 6. This CDR3 spans 15 amino acids. Germline V CDR1 and CDR2: SNHLY, FYNNEI. The CDR3, as DNA: TGTGCCAGCAGTGACCTTCAGGGGGCTGCCTACGAGCAGTACTTC. Translated, it gives CASSDLQGAAYEQYF. The full variable domain, with the rest looked up from reference TRBV2 and TRBJ2-7, is EPEVTQTPSHQVTQMGQEVILRCVPISNHLYFYWYRQILGQKVEFLVSFYNNEISEKSEIFDDQFSVERPDGSNFTLKIRSTKLEDSAMYFCASSDLQGAAYEQYFGPGTRLTVT.

V and J are TRBV12-5 and TRBJ2-7; D remains ambiguous. The CDR3 spans 14 residues. The V and J ends lost 7 bases and 3 bases respectively, with 16 bases between them. CDR1 and CDR2 (germline): LGHNT, FRNRAP. The CDR3 nucleotides are TGTGCTAGTGCCCTCGACTCCCCTTTCTACGAGCAGTACTTC. This translates into CASALDSPFYEQYF.

Only one count was recorded for this clone. V and J are TRBV7-9 and TRBJ1-2; weak D call: TRBD1 (5 bases). This CDR3 is built from 12 residues. The germline gives CDR1 SEHNR, CDR2 FQNEAQ (reference sequence). V was trimmed by 1 base and J by 12 bases, leaving 12 bases between them. The CDR3 sequence is CASSLGGDFHTF. CDR3 DNA sequence: TGTGCCAGCAGCTTAGGAGGGGACTTTCACACCTTC.

The chain employs TRBV7-8 and TRBJ1-2, with D possibly being TRBD1 (5 bases). CDR3 length: 17 amino acids. Germline CDR1 is SGHVS and CDR2 is FQNEAQ. Trimming removed 5 bases at V and 2 bases at J, with 21 bases between. Written as DNA, the CDR3 is TGTGCCAGCAGCCACACCCCGACAGTCGGGAGAAACTATGGCTACACCTTC. Its translation is CASSHTPTVGRNYGYTF.

The rearrangement uses TRBV27 and TRBJ1-1, with D possibly being TRBD1 (6 bases). V was cut by 1 base and J by 1 base, with 16 bases left in between. This CDR3 is built from 17 residues. In germline, CDR1 is MNHEY, CDR2 SMNVEV (reference sequence). The DNA for the CDR3 is TGTGCCAGCAGTTTATTCACCGGGACACGTCAGAACACTGAAGCTTTCTTT. It yields the protein CASSLFTGTRQNTEAFF.

This clone showed up just once. The chain's CDR3 is CASSSGTGPSGELFF. The CDR3 DNA reads as TGTGCCAGCAGCTCCGGGACAGGTCCTTCCGGGGAGCTGTTTTTT. The chain is built from TRBV11-2 and TRBJ2-2; 8 positions agree with TRBD1. CDR3 size: 15 residues. V shed 4 bases, J shed 6 bases, and the junction held 7 bases outside the gene matches. Germline V gene sequence: CDR1 SGHAT, CDR2 FQNNGV.

This sequence joins TRBV5-4 and TRBJ2-3; 12 positions agree with TRBD2. The germline V gene has CDR1 SGHNT and CDR2 YYREEE (reference sequence). The ends lost 4 bases at V and 3 bases at J; junction bases unmatched: 9. The CDR3 sequence is 17 residues long. The CDR3 is CASSPSSGGALTDTQYF. The DNA for the CDR3 is TGTGCCAGCAGCCCGTCTAGCGGGGGGGCCTTAACAGATACGCAGTATTTT.

The chain recombines TRBV7-8 with TRBJ1-2; 9 bases agree with TRBD1. The CDR3 spans 11 residues. Per the germline V gene, CDR1 is SGHVS and CDR2 is FQNEAQ. The J segment lost 7 bases and the V segment lost 10 bases, leaving 4 bases of the junction unmatched. The CDR3, as DNA: TGTGCCACCGGACAGGGGACTGGCTACACCTTC. Its protein product is CATGQGTGYTF.